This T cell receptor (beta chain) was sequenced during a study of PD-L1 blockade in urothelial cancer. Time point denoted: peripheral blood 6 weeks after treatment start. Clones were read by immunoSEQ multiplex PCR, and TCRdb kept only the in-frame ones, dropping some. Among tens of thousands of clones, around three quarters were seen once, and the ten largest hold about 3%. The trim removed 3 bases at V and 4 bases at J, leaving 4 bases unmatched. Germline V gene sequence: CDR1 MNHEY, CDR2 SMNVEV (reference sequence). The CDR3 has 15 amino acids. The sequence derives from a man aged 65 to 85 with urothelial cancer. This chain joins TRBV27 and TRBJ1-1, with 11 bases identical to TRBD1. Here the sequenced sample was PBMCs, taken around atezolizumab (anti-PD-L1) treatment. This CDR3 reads CASSLDRGPGTEAFF. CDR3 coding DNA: TGTGCCAGCAGTTTGGACAGGGGGCCGGGCACTGAAGCTTTCTTT.